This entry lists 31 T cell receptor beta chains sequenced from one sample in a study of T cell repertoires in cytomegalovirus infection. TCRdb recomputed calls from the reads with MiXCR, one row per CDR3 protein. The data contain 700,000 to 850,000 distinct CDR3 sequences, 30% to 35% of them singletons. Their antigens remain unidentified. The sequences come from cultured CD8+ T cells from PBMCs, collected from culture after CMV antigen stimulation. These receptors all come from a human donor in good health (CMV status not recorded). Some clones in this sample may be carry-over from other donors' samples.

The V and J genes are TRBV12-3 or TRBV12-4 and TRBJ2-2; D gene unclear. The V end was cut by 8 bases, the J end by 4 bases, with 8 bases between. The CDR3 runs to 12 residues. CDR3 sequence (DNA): TGTGCCAGCTTTCTCGCCACCGGGGAGCTGTTTTTT. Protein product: CASFLATGELFF.

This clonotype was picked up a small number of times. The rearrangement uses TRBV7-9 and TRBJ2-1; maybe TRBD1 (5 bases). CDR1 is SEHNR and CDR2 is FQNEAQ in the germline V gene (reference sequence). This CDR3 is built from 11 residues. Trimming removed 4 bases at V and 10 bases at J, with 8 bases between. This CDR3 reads CASSWGEEQFF. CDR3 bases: TGTGCCAGCAGCTGGGGCGAAGAGCAGTTCTTC.

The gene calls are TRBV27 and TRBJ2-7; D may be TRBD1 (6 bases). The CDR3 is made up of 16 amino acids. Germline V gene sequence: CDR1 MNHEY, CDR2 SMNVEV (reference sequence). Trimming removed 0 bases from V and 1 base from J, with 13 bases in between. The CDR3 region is CASSLSTGQPSYEQYF. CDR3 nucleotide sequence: TGTGCCAGCAGTTTATCCACCGGACAGCCTTCCTACGAGCAGTACTTC.

Here the CDR3 DNA reads TGCGCCAGCAGCTTAGGACAGGGGGGTTTAGACACTGAAGCTTTCTTT. Its protein is CASSLGQGGLDTEAFF. This chain connects TRBV5-1 to TRBJ1-1, with TRBD1 matching over 10 bases. Losses at the gene ends were 2 bases for V and 3 bases for J; bases not matched to a gene: 7. CDR1 and CDR2 (germline): SGHRS, YFSETQ. This CDR3 comprises 16 residues.

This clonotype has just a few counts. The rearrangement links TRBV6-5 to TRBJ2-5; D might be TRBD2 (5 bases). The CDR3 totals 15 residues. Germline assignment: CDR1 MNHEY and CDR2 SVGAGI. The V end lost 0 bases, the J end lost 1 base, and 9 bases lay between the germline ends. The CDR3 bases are TGTGCCAGCAGTTACTCGGTGGGAGTCCAAGAGACCCAGTACTTC. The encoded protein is CASSYSVGVQETQYF.

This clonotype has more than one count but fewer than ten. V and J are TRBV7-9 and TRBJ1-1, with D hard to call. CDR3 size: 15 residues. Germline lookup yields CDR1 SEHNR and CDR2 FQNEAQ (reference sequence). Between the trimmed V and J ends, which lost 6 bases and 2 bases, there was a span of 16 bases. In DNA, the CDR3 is TGTGCCAGCAGTCTCATCGGTCGGAGAAACACTGAAGCTTTCTTT. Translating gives CASSLIGRRNTEAFF.

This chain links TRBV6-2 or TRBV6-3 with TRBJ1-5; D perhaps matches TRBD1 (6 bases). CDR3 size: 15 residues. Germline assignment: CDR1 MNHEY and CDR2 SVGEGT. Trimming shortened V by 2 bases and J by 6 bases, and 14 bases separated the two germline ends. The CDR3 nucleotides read TGTGCCAGCAGTTACGGACAGTTAGCGGGTCAGCCCCAGCATTTT. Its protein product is CASSYGQLAGQPQHF.

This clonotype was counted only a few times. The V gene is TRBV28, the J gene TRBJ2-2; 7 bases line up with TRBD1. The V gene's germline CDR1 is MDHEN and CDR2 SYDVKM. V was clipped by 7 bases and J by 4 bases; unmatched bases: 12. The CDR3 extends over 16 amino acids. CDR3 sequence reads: CASIDVQGSVTGELFF. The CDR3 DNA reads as TGTGCCAGCATTGACGTACAGGGGTCGGTCACCGGGGAGCTGTTTTTT.

The CDR3 bases are TGTGCCAGCGCTACAGGGTCGTACTATAATTCACCCCTCCACTTT. Translated, it gives CASATGSYYNSPLHF. The genes are TRBV6-1 and TRBJ1-6; tentatively, D is TRBD1 (6 bases). The CDR3 loop spans 15 amino acids. Germline V gives CDR1 MNHNS, CDR2 SASEGT. Trimming took off 8 bases at V and 3 bases at J, with 14 bases between the two ends.

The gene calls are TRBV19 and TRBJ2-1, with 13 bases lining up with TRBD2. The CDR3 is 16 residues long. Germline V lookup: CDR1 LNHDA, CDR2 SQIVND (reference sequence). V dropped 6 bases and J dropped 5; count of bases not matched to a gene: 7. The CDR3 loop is CASSWSLAGGHNEQFF. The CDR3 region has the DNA TGTGCCAGTAGCTGGTCACTAGCGGGGGGGCACAATGAGCAGTTCTTC.

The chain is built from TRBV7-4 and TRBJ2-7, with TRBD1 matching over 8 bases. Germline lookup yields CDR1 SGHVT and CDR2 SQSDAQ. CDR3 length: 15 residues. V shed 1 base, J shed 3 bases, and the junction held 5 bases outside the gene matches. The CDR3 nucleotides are TGTGCCAGCAGCTTAGAGGGGACAGGTCTCTACGAGCAGTACGTC. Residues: CASSLEGTGLYEQYV.

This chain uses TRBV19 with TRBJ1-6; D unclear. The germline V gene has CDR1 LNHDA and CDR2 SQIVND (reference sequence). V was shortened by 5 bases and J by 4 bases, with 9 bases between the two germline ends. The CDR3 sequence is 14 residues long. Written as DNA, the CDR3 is TGTGCCAGTAGTTCGTCTGCTTATAATTCACCCCTCCACTTT. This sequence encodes CASSSSAYNSPLHF.

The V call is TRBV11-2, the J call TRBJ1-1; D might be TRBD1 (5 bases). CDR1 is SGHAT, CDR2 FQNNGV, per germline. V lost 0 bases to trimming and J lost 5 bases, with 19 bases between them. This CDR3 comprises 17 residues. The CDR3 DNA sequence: TGTGCCAGCAGCTTAGATCTAGATACAGGCCGGCGAACTGAAGCTTTCTTT. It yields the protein CASSLDLDTGRRTEAFF.

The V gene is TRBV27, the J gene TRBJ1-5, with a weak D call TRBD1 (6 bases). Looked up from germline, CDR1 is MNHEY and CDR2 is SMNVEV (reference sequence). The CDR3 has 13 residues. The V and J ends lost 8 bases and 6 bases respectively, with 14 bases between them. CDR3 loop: CASGQAGVQPQHF. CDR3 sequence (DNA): TGTGCCAGCGGTCAAGCAGGGGTTCAGCCCCAGCATTTT.

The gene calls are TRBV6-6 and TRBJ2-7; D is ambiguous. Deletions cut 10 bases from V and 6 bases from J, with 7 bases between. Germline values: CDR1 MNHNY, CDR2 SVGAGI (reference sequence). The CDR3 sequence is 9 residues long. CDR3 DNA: TGTGCCACCTCCCCCGAGCAGTACGTC. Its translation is CATSPEQYV.

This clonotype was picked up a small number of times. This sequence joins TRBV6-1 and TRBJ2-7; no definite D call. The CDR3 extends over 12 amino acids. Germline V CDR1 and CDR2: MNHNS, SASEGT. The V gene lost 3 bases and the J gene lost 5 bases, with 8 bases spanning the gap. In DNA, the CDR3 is TGTGCCAGCAGTGACGTGTTCCACGAGCAGTACTTC. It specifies CASSDVFHEQYF.

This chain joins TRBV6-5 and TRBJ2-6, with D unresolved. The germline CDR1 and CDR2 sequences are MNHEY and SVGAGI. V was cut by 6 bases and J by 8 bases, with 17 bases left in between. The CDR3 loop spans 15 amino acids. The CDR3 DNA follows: TGTGCCAGCAGCCAAGACATCCCCTCGACCAACGTCCTGACTTTC. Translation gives CASSQDIPSTNVLTF.

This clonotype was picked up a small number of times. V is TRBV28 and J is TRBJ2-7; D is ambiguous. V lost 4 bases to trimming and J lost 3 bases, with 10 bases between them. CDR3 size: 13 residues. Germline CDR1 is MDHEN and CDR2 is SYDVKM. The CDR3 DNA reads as TGTGCCAGCAGTTCTTACGTATACTACGAGCAGTACGTC. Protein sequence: CASSSYVYYEQYV.

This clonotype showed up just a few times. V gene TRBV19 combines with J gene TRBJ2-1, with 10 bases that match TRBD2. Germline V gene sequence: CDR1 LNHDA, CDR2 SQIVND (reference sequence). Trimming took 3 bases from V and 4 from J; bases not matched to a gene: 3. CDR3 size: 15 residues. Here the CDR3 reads CASSMSGGVYNEQFF. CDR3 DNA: TGTGCCAGTAGTATGAGCGGGGGGGTTTACAATGAGCAGTTCTTC.

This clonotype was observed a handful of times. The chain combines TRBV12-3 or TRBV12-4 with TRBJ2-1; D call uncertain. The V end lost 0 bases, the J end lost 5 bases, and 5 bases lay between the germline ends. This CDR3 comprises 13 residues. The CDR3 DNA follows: TGTGCCAGCAGTTTAGCTGTTGACAATGAGCAGTTCTTC. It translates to CASSLAVDNEQFF.

The CDR3 is CASSRRDRYPYQPQHF. CDR3 bases: TGTGCCAGCAGTAGAAGGGACAGGTACCCCTATCAGCCCCAGCATTTT. This rearrangement joins TRBV5-6 to TRBJ1-5; 8 positions agree with TRBD1. The CDR3 length is 16 residues. In germline, CDR1 is SGHDT, CDR2 YYEEEE. The V and J ends lost 5 bases and 5 bases, in that order; junction bases with no gene match: 12.

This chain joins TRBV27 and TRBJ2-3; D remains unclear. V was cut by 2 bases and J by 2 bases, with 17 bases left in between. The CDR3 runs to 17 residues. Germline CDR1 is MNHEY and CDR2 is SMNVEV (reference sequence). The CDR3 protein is CASSLRVPNSSTDTQYF. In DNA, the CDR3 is TGTGCCAGCAGTTTAAGAGTACCGAACAGCTCCACAGATACGCAGTATTTT.

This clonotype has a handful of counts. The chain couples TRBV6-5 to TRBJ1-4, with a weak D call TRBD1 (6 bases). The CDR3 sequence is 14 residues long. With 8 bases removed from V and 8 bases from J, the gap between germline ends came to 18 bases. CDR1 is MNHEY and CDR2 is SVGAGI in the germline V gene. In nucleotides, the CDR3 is TGTGCCAGCTCTGAGACAGGTCCTAGAGAAAAACTGTTTTTT. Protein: CASSETGPREKLFF.

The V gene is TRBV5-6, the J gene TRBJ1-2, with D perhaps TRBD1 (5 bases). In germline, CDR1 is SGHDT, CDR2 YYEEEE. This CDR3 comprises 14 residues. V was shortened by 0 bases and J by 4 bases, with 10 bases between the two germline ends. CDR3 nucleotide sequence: TGTGCCAGCAGCTTGGGAGGGGAGATCTATGGCTACACCTTC. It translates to CASSLGGEIYGYTF.

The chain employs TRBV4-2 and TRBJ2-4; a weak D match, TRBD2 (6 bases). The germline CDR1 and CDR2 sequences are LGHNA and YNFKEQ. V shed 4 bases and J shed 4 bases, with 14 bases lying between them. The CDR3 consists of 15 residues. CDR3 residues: CASSPLLGGKNIQYF. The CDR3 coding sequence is TGTGCCAGCAGCCCGCTGCTAGGAGGGAAAAACATTCAGTACTTC.

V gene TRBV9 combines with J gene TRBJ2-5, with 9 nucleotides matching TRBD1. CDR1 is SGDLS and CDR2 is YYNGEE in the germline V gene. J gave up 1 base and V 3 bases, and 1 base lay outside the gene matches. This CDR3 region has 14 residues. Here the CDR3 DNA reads TGTGCCAGCAGCGGGACAGGGGCCCAAGAGACCCAGTACTTC. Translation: CASSGTGAQETQYF.

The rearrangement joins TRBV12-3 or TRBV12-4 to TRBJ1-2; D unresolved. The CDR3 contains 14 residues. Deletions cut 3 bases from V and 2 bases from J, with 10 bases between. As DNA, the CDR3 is TGTGCCAGCAGTTTGAGGACCACAAACTATGGCTACACCTTC. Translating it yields CASSLRTTNYGYTF.

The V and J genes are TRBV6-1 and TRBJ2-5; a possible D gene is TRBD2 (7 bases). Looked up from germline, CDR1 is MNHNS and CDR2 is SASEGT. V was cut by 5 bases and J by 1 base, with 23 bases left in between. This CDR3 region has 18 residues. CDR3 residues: CASSYGGGAGSFQETQYF. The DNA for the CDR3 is TGTGCCAGCAGTTACGGAGGGGGGGCGGGATCCTTCCAAGAGACCCAGTACTTC.

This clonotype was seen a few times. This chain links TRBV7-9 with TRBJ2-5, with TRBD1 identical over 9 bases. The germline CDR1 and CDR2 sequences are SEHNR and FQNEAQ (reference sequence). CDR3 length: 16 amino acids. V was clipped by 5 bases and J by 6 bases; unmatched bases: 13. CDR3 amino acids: CASSPGQGGRGKTQYF. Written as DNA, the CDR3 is TGTGCCAGCAGCCCGGGACAGGGAGGACGGGGAAAGACCCAGTACTTC.

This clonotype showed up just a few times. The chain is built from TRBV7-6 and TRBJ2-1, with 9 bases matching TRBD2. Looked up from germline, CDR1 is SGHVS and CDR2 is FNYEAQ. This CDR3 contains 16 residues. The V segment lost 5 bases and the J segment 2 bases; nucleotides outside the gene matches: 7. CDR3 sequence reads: CASSPGGGAPYNEQFF. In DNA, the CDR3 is TGTGCCAGCAGCCCAGGCGGGGGGGCCCCCTACAATGAGCAGTTCTTC.

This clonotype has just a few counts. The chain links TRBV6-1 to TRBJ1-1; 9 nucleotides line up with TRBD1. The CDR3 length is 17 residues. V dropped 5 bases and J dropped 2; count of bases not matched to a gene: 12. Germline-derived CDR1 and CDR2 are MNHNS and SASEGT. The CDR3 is CASSQNKPGQGNTEAFF. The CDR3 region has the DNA TGTGCCAGCAGTCAGAACAAGCCGGGACAGGGAAACACTGAAGCTTTCTTT.